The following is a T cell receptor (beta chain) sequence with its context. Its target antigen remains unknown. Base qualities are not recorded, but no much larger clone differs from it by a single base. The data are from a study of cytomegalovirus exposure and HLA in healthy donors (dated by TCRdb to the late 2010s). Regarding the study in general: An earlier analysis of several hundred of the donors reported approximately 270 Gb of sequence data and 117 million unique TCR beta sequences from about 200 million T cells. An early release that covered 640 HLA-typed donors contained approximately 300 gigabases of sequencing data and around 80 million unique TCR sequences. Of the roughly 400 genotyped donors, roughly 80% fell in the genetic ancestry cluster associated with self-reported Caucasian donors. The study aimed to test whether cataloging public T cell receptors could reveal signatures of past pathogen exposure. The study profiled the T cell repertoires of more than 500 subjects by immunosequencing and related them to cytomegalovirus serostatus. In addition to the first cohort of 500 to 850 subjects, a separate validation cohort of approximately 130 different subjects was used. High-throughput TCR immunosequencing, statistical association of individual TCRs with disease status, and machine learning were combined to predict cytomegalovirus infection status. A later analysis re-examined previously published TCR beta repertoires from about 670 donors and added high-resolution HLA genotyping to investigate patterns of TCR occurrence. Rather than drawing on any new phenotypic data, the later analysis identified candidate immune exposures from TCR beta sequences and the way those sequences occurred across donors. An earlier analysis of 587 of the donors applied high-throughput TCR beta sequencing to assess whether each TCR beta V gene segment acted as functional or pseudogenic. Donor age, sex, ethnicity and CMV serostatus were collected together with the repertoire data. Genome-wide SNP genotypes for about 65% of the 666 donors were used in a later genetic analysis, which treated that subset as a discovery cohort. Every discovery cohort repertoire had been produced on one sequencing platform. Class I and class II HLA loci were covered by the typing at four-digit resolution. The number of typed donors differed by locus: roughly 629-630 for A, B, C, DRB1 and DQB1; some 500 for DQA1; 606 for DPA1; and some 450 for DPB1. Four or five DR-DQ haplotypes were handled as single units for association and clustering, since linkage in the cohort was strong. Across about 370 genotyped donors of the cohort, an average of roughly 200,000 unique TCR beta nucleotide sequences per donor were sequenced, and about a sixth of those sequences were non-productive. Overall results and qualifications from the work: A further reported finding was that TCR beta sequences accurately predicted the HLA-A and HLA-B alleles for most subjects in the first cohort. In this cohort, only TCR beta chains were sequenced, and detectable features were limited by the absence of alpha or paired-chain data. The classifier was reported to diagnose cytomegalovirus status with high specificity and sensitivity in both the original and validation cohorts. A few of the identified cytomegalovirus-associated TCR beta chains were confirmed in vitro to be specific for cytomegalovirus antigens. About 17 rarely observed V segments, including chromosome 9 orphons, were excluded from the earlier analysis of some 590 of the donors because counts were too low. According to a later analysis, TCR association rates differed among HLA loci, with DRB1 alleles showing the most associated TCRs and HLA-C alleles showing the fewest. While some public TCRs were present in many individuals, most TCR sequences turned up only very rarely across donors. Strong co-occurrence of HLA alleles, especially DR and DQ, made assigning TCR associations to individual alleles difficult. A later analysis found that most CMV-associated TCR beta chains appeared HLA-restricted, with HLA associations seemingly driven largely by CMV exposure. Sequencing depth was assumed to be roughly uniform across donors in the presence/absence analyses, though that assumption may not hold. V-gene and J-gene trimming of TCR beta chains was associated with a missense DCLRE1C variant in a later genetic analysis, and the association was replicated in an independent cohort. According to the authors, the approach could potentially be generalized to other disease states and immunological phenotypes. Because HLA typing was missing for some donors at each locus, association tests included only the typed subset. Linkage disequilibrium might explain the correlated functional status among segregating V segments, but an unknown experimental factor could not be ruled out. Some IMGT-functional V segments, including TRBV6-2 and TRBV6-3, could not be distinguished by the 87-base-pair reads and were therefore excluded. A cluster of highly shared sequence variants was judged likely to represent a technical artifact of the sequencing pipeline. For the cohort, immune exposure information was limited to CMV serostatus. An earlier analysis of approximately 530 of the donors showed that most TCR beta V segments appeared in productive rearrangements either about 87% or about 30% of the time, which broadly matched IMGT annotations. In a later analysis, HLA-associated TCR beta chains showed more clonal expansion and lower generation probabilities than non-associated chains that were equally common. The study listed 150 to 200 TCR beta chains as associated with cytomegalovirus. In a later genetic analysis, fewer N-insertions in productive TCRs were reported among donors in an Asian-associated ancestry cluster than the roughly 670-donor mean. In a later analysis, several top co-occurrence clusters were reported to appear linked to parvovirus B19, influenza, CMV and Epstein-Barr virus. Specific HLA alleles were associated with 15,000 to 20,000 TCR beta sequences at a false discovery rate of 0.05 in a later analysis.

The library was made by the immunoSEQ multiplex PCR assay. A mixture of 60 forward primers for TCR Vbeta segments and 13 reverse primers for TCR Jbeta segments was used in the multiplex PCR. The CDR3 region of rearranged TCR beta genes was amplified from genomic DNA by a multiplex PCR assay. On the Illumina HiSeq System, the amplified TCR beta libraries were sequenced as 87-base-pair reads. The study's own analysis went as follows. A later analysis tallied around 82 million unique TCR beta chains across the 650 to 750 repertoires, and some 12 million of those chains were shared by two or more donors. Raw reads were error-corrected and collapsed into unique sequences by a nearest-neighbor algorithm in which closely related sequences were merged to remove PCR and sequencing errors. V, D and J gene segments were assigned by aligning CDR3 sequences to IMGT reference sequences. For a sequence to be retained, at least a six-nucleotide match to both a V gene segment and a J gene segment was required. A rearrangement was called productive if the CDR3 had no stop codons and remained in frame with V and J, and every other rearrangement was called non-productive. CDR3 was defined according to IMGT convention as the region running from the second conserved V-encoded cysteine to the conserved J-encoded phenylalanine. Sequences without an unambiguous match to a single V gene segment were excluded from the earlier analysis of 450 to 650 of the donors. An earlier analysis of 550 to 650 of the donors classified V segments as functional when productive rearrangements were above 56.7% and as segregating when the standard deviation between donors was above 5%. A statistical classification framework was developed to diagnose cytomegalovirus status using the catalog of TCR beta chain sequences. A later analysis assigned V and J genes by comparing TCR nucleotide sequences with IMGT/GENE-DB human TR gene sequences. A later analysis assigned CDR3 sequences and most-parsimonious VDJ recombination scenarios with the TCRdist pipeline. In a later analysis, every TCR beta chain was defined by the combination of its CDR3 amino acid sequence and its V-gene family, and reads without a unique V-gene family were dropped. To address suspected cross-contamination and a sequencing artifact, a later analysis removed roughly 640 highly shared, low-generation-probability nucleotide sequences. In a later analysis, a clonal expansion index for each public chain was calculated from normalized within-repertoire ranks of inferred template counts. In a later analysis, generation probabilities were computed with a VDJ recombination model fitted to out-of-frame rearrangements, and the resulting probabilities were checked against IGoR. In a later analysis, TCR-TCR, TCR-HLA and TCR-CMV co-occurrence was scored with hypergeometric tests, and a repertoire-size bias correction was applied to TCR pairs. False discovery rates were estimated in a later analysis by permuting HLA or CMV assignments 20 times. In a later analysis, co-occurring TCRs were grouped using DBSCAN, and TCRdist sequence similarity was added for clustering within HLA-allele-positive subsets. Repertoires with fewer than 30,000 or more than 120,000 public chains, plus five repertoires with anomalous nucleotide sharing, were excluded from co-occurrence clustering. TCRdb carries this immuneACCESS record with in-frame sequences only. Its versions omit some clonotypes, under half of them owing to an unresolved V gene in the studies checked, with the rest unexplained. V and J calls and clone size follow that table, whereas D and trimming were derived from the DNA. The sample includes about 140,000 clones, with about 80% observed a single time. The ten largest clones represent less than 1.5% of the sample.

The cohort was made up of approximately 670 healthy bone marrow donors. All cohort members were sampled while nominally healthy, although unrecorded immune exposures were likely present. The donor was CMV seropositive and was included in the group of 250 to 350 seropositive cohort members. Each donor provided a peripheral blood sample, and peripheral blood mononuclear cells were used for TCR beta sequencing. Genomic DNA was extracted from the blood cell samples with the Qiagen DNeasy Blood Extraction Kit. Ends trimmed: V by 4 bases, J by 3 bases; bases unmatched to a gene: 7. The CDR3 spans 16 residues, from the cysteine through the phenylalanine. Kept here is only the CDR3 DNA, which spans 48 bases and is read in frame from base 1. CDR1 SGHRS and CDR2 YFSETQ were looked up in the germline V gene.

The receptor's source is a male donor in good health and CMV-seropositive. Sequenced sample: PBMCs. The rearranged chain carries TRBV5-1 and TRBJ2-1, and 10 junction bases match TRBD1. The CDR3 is CASSGATGGFYNEQFF. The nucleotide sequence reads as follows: TGCGCCAGCAGCGGAGCGACAGGGGGCTTCTACAATGAGCAGTTCTTC.